This T cell receptor beta chain was documented in a study of T cells in Graves' hyperthyroidism and ophthalmopathy (dated by TCRdb to the late 2010s). Describing the broader study: Peripheral blood samples were taken at initial diagnosis, before any treatment was given. A discovery cohort of approximately 100 patients, 43 with Graves' ophthalmopathy and approximately 60 with stable Graves' hyperthyroidism, was used to find distinguishing TCR V-J signatures. The roughly 91 discovery patients were randomly split 7:3 into training and test sets. Once sampling was done, hyperthyroidism patients were given methimazole at a starting dose of 30 mg daily, whereas ophthalmopathy patients were given high-dose intravenous methylprednisolone. In six Graves' hyperthyroidism patients, the study also compared T-cell repertoires from thyroid tissue with T-cell repertoires from blood. TCR Vbeta CDR3 sequencing of approximately 140 peripheral blood samples (approximately 44 ophthalmopathy, 70 to 85 hyperthyroidism and roughly 17 progressor patients) is reported in the paper. Whether ophthalmopathy could be predicted prospectively was tested in an independent validation cohort made up of 18 to 20 hyperthyroidism patients plus 17 patients who later progressed to ophthalmopathy. The investigation overall reported the following: A model built on a 13 V-J signature distinguished ophthalmopathy from stable hyperthyroidism, reaching about 88% sensitivity and under 84% specificity in cross-validation and 80%/75% in testing. No statistical method was used to fix the sample size in advance, and group allocation was not hidden from the investigators. In validation, progression to ophthalmopathy was predicted by the model with almost 71% sensitivity and just over 72% specificity, a median of approximately 6.5 months before onset. Most expanded thyroid clonotypes (frequency above 0.001) were also detected in blood, suggesting blood repertoires may reflect thyroid immune responses.

This clonotype came up many times. Its antigen is still unknown. Per-base qualities were not stored, and no clone one base away is much larger. The TCR beta CDR3 regions were amplified from RNA transcripts. The TCR CDR3 was subjected to a first round of RT-PCR using the HTBI primer set and the Qiagen OneStep RT-PCR kit. Libraries were constructed in a second round of multiplex PCR, after which size selection and purification were performed. Paired-end sequencing of the libraries was performed with 100 bp reads on an Illumina HiSeq2000. In the original analysis: Raw data were processed with SOAPnuke, discarding reads with adapters, uncalled bases, mean Phred below 15, or no exact constant-primer or identifier match. High-quality paired reads were merged using COPE v1.2.5, and each unique nucleotide sequence was defined as a clonotype. MiTCR v1.1 was used to align the clonotypes against IMGT TRBV, TRBD and TRBJ reference segments. The analysis was restricted to V-J combinations with a frequency above 0.0001, which together covered 99.2% of the repertoires. A TCS score was defined as the ratio of F50 (clonal expansion) to E x V (chaos), with BLOSUM62-based TCRdist applied between CDR3 peptides within each V-J. Welch's t-statistics and random forest reduced just over 500 V-J features to fewer than 15, which were used in a naive Bayes classifier (R e1071). Thyroid-blood repertoire similarity was quantified with the Morisita-Horn index. TCRdb's own reprocessing of the public reads used fastp at Q25 and MiXCR and kept productive beta chains. CDR3 protein duplicates are merged, each entry listing the most common genes and DNA. TCRdb assigned the V and J calls; the authors' analysis was not used. The sample has around 700,000 distinct CDR3 sequences on record, approximately 36% of them singletons. Jointly, the top ten make up around 29% of the sample.

Graves' hyperthyroidism was defined as stable when no progression to ophthalmopathy occurred over 18 months of follow-up. Hyperthyroidism patients were newly diagnosed, had a disease duration of under 2 months, and were aged 18 to 65 years. Any patient with an uncontrolled infection, another autoimmune disease, pregnancy or lactation was excluded. Diagnoses relied on clinical symptoms, serum thyroxine and TRAb, thyroid ultrasound and orbital computed tomography. PBMCs were separated from 8 to 10 ml of fresh peripheral blood using Ficoll-Paque density gradient centrifugation. Total RNA was extracted using Trizol reagent, and RNA quality was assessed on an Agilent 2100 Bioanalyzer. The CDR3, cysteine through phenylalanine, is 17 amino acids long. CDR3 DNA only is kept here, 51 bases in frame from base 1. Unmatched junction bases come to 5, with V trimmed by 0 bases and J by 0 bases. From a lookup of the germline V gene (reference sequence), CDR1 and CDR2 are LNHNV and YYDKDF.

The receptor's source is a woman in her thirties or forties with Graves' hyperthyroidism. The sequence joins TRBV15 to TRBJ2-7; 10 middle bases align to TRBD2. Input material: blood. The CDR3 amino acid sequence is: CATSRDFASGSSYEQYF. The nucleotide sequence reads TGTGCCACCAGCAGAGATTTCGCTAGCGGGAGCTCCTACGAGCAGTACTTC.